This T cell receptor (beta chain) was sequenced for a study of neoadjuvant anti-PD-1 for oral cavity cancer. This clone was counted a few times. The data were produced by immunoSEQ multiplex PCR, yet TCRdb's version contains in-frame clones alone and is incomplete. The data show around 32,000 clones, 70% to 80% seen once. Germline values: CDR1 SGHDN, CDR2 FVKESK. The CDR3 has 14 residues. V was shortened by 2 bases and J by 7 bases, with 11 bases between the two germline ends. As to time point: after neoadjuvant nivolumab, at surgical resection. The rearrangement joins TRBV14 to TRBJ1-4, with unresolved D. This clonotype was obtained from a person aged 35 to 85 with oral cavity squamous cell carcinoma. The material sequenced was PBMCs, taken after nivolumab (anti-PD-1) treatment. The CDR3 DNA follows: TGTGCCAGCAGCCAAACGGGGAGGGTTGAAAAACTGTTTTTT. Amino acid sequence: CASSQTGRVEKLFF. The full variable domain, in which reference TRBV14 and TRBJ1-4 provide the parts outside the CDR3, is EAGVTQFPSHSVIEKGQTVTLRCDPISGHDNLYWYRRVMGKEIKFLLHFVKESKQDESGMPNNRFLAERTGGTYSTLKVQPAELEDSGVYFCASSQTGRVEKLFFGSGTQLSVL.